These T cell receptor beta chains were read from a single sample in a study of blood T cells in healthy people across ages. MiXCR, run by TCRdb on the 5' RACE reads, gives a single entry per CDR3 protein. The sample records 550,000 to 700,000 distinct CDR3 sequences, about 25% being singletons. The specimen sequenced was blood. Receptors were obtained from a woman in her 70s in good health. Both conserved end residues are part of each CDR3. The D gene is left open where the match is weak. Only part of the rows carry a size: once, few, many, or a class if the clone is expanded.

J gene: TRBJ2-7; D gene: TRBD1; clone size: few; V gene: TRBV20-1; CDR3 DNA: TGCAGTGCTAGAGGTTCCGGGACAGGGAACTACGAGCAGTACTTC; CDR3 protein: CSARGSGTGNYEQYF
J gene: TRBJ2-1; D gene: TRBD1; clone size: .; V gene: TRBV24-1; CDR3 DNA: TGTGCCACCAGTGATAGGGACAGGGGGGCCTACAATGAGCAGTTCTTC; CDR3 protein: CATSDRDRGAYNEQFF
J gene: TRBJ2-2; D gene: .; clone size: .; V gene: TRBV12-5; CDR3 DNA: TGTGCTAGTGGTTTAGTCTCCGGGGAGCTGTTTTTT; CDR3 protein: CASGLVSGELFF
J gene: TRBJ2-3; D gene: TRBD2; clone size: few; V gene: TRBV6-4; CDR3 DNA: TGTGCCAGCAGCGATCAAGCGGGGGGGCGTACAGATACGCAGTATTTT; CDR3 protein: CASSDQAGGRTDTQYF
J gene: TRBJ2-1; D gene: .; clone size: few; V gene: TRBV6-2/TRBV6-3; CDR3 DNA: TGTGCCAGCAGTTACTCGGTTACGCTAAGGGGGGATGAGCAGTTCTTC; CDR3 protein: CASSYSVTLRGDEQFF
J gene: TRBJ2-7; D gene: TRBD1; clone size: few; V gene: TRBV10-3; CDR3 DNA: TGTGCCATCAGTGGGGGTATGGTGACAGGGGGCGGCTACGAGCAGTACTTC; CDR3 protein: CAISGGMVTGGGYEQYF
J gene: TRBJ2-7; D gene: .; clone size: .; V gene: TRBV5-1; CDR3 DNA: TGCGCCAGCAGCCTGGGCCTGGCCGTTTACGAGCAGTACTTC; CDR3 protein: CASSLGLAVYEQYF
J gene: TRBJ2-7; D gene: TRBD1; clone size: .; V gene: TRBV6-1; CDR3 DNA: TGTGCCAGCGGGCGGACCGGGACAGGGAACCGCTACGAGCAGTACTTC; CDR3 protein: CASGRTGTGNRYEQYF
J gene: TRBJ1-1; D gene: TRBD1; clone size: few; V gene: TRBV12-3/TRBV12-4; CDR3 DNA: TGTGCCAGCAGACAGGCCGGGACAGGGGGCACTGAAGCTTTCTTT; CDR3 protein: CASRQAGTGGTEAFF
J gene: TRBJ2-1; D gene: TRBD2; clone size: .; V gene: TRBV5-4; CDR3 DNA: TGTGCCAGCAGCTTGGTAGCGGGGGCGAATGAGCAGTTCTTC; CDR3 protein: CASSLVAGANEQFF
J gene: TRBJ2-5; D gene: TRBD2; clone size: .; V gene: TRBV6-6; CDR3 DNA: TGTGCCACCACAAGCGGGGGGGAGACCCAGTACTTC; CDR3 protein: CATTSGGETQYF
J gene: TRBJ2-7; D gene: .; clone size: few; V gene: TRBV7-9; CDR3 DNA: TGTGCCAGCACCGGAGGGCTAGGTTCCTACGAGCAGTACTTC; CDR3 protein: CASTGGLGSYEQYF
J gene: TRBJ1-2; D gene: TRBD1; clone size: few; V gene: TRBV29-1; CDR3 DNA: TGCAGCGTGGACAGGGAGTCGGGGTATAGCTACACCTTC; CDR3 protein: CSVDRESGYSYTF
J gene: TRBJ1-1; D gene: TRBD1; clone size: .; V gene: TRBV7-8; CDR3 DNA: TGTGCCAGCAGCAGGACAGGGGTCGTGAGCGAAGCTTTCTTT; CDR3 protein: CASSRTGVVSEAFF
J gene: TRBJ2-5; D gene: TRBD1; clone size: .; V gene: TRBV7-9; CDR3 DNA: TGTGCCAGCAGCTTACCAACCGACAGGGACGAGACCCAGTACTTC; CDR3 protein: CASSLPTDRDETQYF
J gene: TRBJ2-6; D gene: TRBD2; clone size: few; V gene: TRBV11-3; CDR3 DNA: TGTGCCAGCAGGAGCGGGGGGGCCTTCTCTGGGGCCAACGTCCTGACTTTC; CDR3 protein: CASRSGGAFSGANVLTF
J gene: TRBJ1-2; D gene: TRBD1; clone size: .; V gene: TRBV24-1; CDR3 DNA: TGTGCCACCAGTGACCGATGGACAGGGGATGGCTACACCTTC; CDR3 protein: CATSDRWTGDGYTF
J gene: TRBJ1-2; D gene: .; clone size: few; V gene: TRBV10-3; CDR3 DNA: TGTGCCATCAGTGAGTCAGAGGTCCGCGATGGCTACACCTTC; CDR3 protein: CAISESEVRDGYTF
J gene: TRBJ2-3; D gene: TRBD2; clone size: few; V gene: TRBV20-1; CDR3 DNA: TGCAGTGCTAGAGAATCGGGGGGAGGCACAGATACGCAGTATTTT; CDR3 protein: CSARESGGGTDTQYF
J gene: TRBJ1-1; D gene: .; clone size: few; V gene: TRBV5-5; CDR3 DNA: TGTGCCAGCAGCCACACTACGGTCGGGAACACTGAAGCTTTCTTT; CDR3 protein: CASSHTTVGNTEAFF
J gene: TRBJ2-5; D gene: TRBD2; clone size: few; V gene: TRBV4-1; CDR3 DNA: TGCGCCAGCAGCCATGCGGGGGGCGGGGAGGAGACCCAGTACTTC; CDR3 protein: CASSHAGGGEETQYF
J gene: TRBJ2-7; D gene: TRBD1; clone size: .; V gene: TRBV27; CDR3 DNA: TGTGCCAGTTCCCACGCCTCAGACAGGGGAAACTACGAGCAGTACTTC; CDR3 protein: CASSHASDRGNYEQYF
J gene: TRBJ1-3; D gene: .; clone size: few; V gene: TRBV11-3; CDR3 DNA: TGTGCCAGCAGCTTTCCTGGAAACACCATATATTTT; CDR3 protein: CASSFPGNTIYF
J gene: TRBJ1-4; D gene: .; clone size: .; V gene: TRBV4-3; CDR3 DNA: TGCGCCAGCAGCCGAGTCCAAGTACCTGGGTCTAATGAAAAACTGTTTTTT; CDR3 protein: CASSRVQVPGSNEKLFF
J gene: TRBJ2-1; D gene: TRBD2; clone size: .; V gene: TRBV7-9; CDR3 DNA: TGTGCCAGCAGCCCGCGGGAGAACTCCTACAATGAGCAGTTCTTC; CDR3 protein: CASSPRENSYNEQFF
J gene: TRBJ2-5; D gene: TRBD1; clone size: few; V gene: TRBV12-5; CDR3 DNA: TGTGCTAGTGGCTATACAGGGGCAGGAGAGACCCAGTACTTC; CDR3 protein: CASGYTGAGETQYF
J gene: TRBJ2-1; D gene: TRBD2; clone size: .; V gene: TRBV5-1; CDR3 DNA: TGCGCCAGCAGTGAAGAGCCGGGGGGTAGCAATGAGCAGTTCTTC; CDR3 protein: CASSEEPGGSNEQFF
J gene: TRBJ2-1; D gene: .; clone size: .; V gene: TRBV7-6; CDR3 DNA: TGTGCCAGCAGCTCGCCCAGTCGGGAGCAGTTCTTC; CDR3 protein: CASSSPSREQFF
J gene: TRBJ2-1; D gene: .; clone size: once; V gene: TRBV5-1; CDR3 DNA: TGCGCCAGCAGACGAGAGGGGGATAGGTTCCTTCAATTCTCCTACAATGAGCAGTTCTTC; CDR3 protein: CASRREGDRFLQFSYNEQFF
J gene: TRBJ1-1; D gene: .; clone size: .; V gene: TRBV28; CDR3 DNA: TGTGCCAGCAGTCCCTTCGTTGTCCCGAACATTGAAGCTTTCTTT; CDR3 protein: CASSPFVVPNIEAFF
J gene: TRBJ2-5; D gene: TRBD2; clone size: many; V gene: TRBV7-2; CDR3 DNA: TGTGCCAGCAGCGCGAAGTTGGGTAGCGGGGGGTTCCAAGAGACCCAGTACTTC; CDR3 protein: CASSAKLGSGGFQETQYF
J gene: TRBJ1-2; D gene: .; clone size: .; V gene: TRBV4-2; CDR3 DNA: TGTGCCAGCAGCCAAGAATCCAGCCCCTATGGCTACACCTTC; CDR3 protein: CASSQESSPYGYTF
J gene: TRBJ2-3; D gene: .; clone size: .; V gene: TRBV7-2; CDR3 DNA: TGTGCCAGCAGCCGGGACGGAGGAGGAACAGATACGCAGTATTTT; CDR3 protein: CASSRDGGGTDTQYF
J gene: TRBJ2-3; D gene: .; clone size: few; V gene: TRBV20-1; CDR3 DNA: TGCAGTGCCACTGGACGCCGCAATGAGCAGTTCTTT; CDR3 protein: CSATGRRNEQFF
J gene: TRBJ1-4; D gene: .; clone size: .; V gene: TRBV27; CDR3 DNA: TGTGCCAGCAGTTTATCGGGGGGGGCCCCTATGGAACTGTTTTTT; CDR3 protein: CASSLSGGAPMELFF
J gene: TRBJ1-5; D gene: TRBD1; clone size: .; V gene: TRBV7-9; CDR3 DNA: TGTGCCAGCAGCTTAGCGACAGGGGGAGAAGATCAGCCCCAGCATTTT; CDR3 protein: CASSLATGGEDQPQHF
J gene: TRBJ1-1; D gene: .; clone size: .; V gene: TRBV20-1; CDR3 DNA: TGCAGTGCCGACGTCTGGGCCTCCGGGAAGAACACTGAAGCTTTCTTT; CDR3 protein: CSADVWASGKNTEAFF
J gene: TRBJ1-2; D gene: .; clone size: .; V gene: TRBV20-1; CDR3 DNA: TGCAGTGCTAGCACGGTTAACTATGGCTACACCTTC; CDR3 protein: CSASTVNYGYTF
J gene: TRBJ2-7; D gene: .; clone size: .; V gene: TRBV21-1; CDR3 DNA: TGTGCCAGCAGCAAAGGATGTCGTCAGAAGAACTCCTACGAGCAGTACTTC; CDR3 protein: CASSKGCRQKNSYEQYF
J gene: TRBJ1-5; D gene: .; clone size: .; V gene: TRBV24-1; CDR3 DNA: TGTGCCACCAGTGATACAAGTGGCAATCAGCCCCAGCATTTT; CDR3 protein: CATSDTSGNQPQHF
J gene: TRBJ2-4; D gene: .; clone size: .; V gene: TRBV7-2; CDR3 DNA: TGTGCCAGCAGCAACACCGACAGGACTCAGTACTTC; CDR3 protein: CASSNTDRTQYF
J gene: TRBJ2-2; D gene: TRBD2; clone size: once; V gene: TRBV9; CDR3 DNA: TGTGCCAGCAGCGTAGATCGCGGGAGGACCGGGGAGCTGTTTTTT; CDR3 protein: CASSVDRGRTGELFF
J gene: TRBJ1-4; D gene: .; clone size: few; V gene: TRBV5-1; CDR3 DNA: TGCGCCAGCGGCAGGGCGCCGGAGGAAAAACTGTTTTTT; CDR3 protein: CASGRAPEEKLFF
J gene: TRBJ2-4; D gene: .; clone size: .; V gene: TRBV10-3; CDR3 DNA: TGTGCCATCAGTGTGGATGGGGACTTAGCCAAAAACATTCAGTACTTC; CDR3 protein: CAISVDGDLAKNIQYF
J gene: TRBJ2-5; D gene: TRBD2; clone size: once; V gene: TRBV20-1; CDR3 DNA: TGCAGTGCTAGTGGGGCTGTAAAGCGGGGTCGTCAAGAGACCCAGTACTTC; CDR3 protein: CSASGAVKRGRQETQYF
J gene: TRBJ2-5; D gene: TRBD2; clone size: .; V gene: TRBV4-3; CDR3 DNA: TGCGCCAGCAGCCAAGAATCCACGGGGGGACTGGAGACCCAGTACTTC; CDR3 protein: CASSQESTGGLETQYF
J gene: TRBJ2-6; D gene: .; clone size: .; V gene: TRBV5-1; CDR3 DNA: TGCGCCAGCAGCTTGGTAGGCCACTCTGGGGCCAACGTCCTGACTTTC; CDR3 protein: CASSLVGHSGANVLTF